This TCR beta chain was sequenced for a study of PD-1 blockade in mismatch repair-deficient tumors. Overall study: All were previously treated, progressing patients with around eleven mismatch repair-deficient cancer types. General study results and limits: Tumor-resident clones, often undetectable pretreatment in blood, expanded then contracted after pembrolizumab.

Mismatch repair deficiency was confirmed in all patients, by PCR or immunohistochemistry. TCR sequencing covered a few patients who responded to pembrolizumab. The CDR3 runs 14 residues. The V gene end was trimmed by 4 bases and the J gene end by 6 bases; junction bases not matched to a gene: 8. Germline CDR1 reads SGHRS; CDR2 reads YFSETQ. On this clone: The target antigen is unknown.

Sequencing was performed with immunoSEQ multiplex PCR; in TCRdb, only in-frame clones are kept and a portion is missing. The table lists around 37,000 clones, 80% to 85% of them singletons. V gene TRBV5-1 combines with J gene TRBJ2-5; 8 positions match TRBD1. This receptor was identified in an adult with mismatch repair-deficient cancer. The starting material was PBMCs, obtained around 38 weeks after starting pembrolizumab. As DNA, the CDR3 is TGCGCCAGCAGCCCCCAGGGGGCAGGGAAGACCCAGTACTTC. Its translation is CASSPQGAGKTQYF.